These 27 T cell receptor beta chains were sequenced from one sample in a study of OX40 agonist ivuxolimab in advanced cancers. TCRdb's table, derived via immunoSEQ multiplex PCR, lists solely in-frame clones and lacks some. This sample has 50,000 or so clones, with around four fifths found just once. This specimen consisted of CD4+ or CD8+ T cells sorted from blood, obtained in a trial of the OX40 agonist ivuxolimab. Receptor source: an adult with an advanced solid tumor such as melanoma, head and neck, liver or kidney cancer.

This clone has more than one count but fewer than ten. The DNA of the CDR3 is TGTGCCAGCAGCGGGGCTAACTATGGCTACACCTTC. Its translation is CASSGANYGYTF. The chain has TRBV4-2 and TRBJ1-2; D gene ambiguous. The CDR3 totals 12 residues. Looked up from germline, CDR1 is LGHNA and CDR2 is YNFKEQ. V lost 5 bases and J lost 0, with 4 bases in between.

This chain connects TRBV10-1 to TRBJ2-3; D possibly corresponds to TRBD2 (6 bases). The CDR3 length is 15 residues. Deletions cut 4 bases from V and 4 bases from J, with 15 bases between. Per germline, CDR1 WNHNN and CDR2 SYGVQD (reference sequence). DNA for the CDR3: TGCGCCAGCAGTGGCAGGGACTTAGGGTCAGATACGCAGTATTTT. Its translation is CASSGRDLGSDTQYF.

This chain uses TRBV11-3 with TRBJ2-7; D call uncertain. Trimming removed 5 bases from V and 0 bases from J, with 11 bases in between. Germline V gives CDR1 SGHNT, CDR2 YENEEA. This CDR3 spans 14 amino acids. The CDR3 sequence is CASSLGPSSYEQYF. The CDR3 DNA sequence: TGTGCCAGCAGCCTAGGCCCGAGCTCCTACGAGCAGTACTTC.

The chain's CDR3 is CASSEIRTGRSKNIQYF. The CDR3, as DNA: TGCGCCAGCAGTGAGATCCGGACAGGGCGAAGCAAAAACATTCAGTACTTC. The chain employs TRBV10-2 and TRBJ2-4; 8 nucleotides line up with TRBD1. The ends lost 2 bases at V and 3 bases at J; junction bases unmatched: 9. Germline CDR1 reads WSHSY; CDR2 reads SAAADI. The CDR3 totals 17 residues.

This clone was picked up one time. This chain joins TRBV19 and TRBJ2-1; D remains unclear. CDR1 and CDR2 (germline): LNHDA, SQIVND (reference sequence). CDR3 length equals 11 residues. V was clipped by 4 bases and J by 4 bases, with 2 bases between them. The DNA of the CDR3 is TGTGCCAGTAGTAATTACAATGAGCAGTTCTTC. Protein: CASSNYNEQFF.

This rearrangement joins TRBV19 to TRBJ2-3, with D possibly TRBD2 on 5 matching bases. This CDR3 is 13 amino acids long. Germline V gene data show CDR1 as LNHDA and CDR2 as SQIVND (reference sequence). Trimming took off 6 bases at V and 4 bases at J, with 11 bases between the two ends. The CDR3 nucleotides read TGTGCCAGTAGGAATAGCGATCCAGATACGCAGTATTTT. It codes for CASRNSDPDTQYF. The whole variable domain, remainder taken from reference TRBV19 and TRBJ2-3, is DGGITQSPKYLFRKEGQNVTLSCEQNLNHDAMYWYRQDPGQGLRLIYYSQIVNDFQKGDIAEGYSVSREKKESFPLTVTSAQKNPTAFYLCASRNSDPDTQYFGPGTRLTVL.

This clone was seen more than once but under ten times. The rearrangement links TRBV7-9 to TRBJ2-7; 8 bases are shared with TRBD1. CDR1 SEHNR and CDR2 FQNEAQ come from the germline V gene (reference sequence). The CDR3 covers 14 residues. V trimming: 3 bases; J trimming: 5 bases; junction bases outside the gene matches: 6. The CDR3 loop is CASSLTTGDNEQYF. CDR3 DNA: TGTGCCAGCAGCTTGACGACAGGGGACAACGAGCAGTACTTC.

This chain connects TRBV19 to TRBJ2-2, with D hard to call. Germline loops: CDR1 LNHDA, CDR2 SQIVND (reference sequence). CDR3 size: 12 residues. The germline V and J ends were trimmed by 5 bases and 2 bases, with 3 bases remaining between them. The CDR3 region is CASSPNTGELFF. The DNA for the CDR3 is TGTGCCAGTAGTCCTAACACCGGGGAGCTGTTTTTT. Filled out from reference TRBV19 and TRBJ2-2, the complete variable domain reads DGGITQSPKYLFRKEGQNVTLSCEQNLNHDAMYWYRQDPGQGLRLIYYSQIVNDFQKGDIAEGYSVSREKKESFPLTVTSAQKNPTAFYLCASSPNTGELFFGEGSRLTVL.

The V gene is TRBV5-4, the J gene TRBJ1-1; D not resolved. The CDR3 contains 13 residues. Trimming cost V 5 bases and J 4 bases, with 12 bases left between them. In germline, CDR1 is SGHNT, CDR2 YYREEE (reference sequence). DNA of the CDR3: TGTGCCAGCAGTGCACCGGGATTCACTGAAGCTTTCTTT. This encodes CASSAPGFTEAFF.

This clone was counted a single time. CDR3 coding DNA: TGCGCCAGCAGCTTTAGAGACGGGTACAATGAGCAGTTCTTC. This encodes CASSFRDGYNEQFF. The chain uses TRBV5-1 and TRBJ2-1, with D unresolved. Trimming took off 2 bases at V and 4 bases at J, with 10 bases between the two ends. This CDR3 spans 14 amino acids. Looked up from germline, CDR1 is SGHRS and CDR2 is YFSETQ.

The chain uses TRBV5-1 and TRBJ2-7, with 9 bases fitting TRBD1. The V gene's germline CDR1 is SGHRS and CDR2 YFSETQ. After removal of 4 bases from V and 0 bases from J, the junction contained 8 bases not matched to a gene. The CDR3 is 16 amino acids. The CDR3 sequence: CASSARGQGSSYEQYF. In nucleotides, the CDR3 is TGCGCCAGCAGCGCCAGGGGACAGGGCAGCTCCTACGAGCAGTACTTC.

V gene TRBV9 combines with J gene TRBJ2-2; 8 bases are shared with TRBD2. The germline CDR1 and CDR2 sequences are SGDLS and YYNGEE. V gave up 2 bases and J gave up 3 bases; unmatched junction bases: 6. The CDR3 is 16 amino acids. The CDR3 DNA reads TGTGCCAGCAGCGTGATAGCGGGGAGTTACACCGGGGAGCTGTTTTTT. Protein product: CASSVIAGSYTGELFF.

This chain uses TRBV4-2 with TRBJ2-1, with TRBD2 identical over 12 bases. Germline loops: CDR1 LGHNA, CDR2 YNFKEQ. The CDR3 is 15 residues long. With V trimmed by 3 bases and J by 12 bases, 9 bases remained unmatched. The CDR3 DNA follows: TGTGCCAGCAGCCAGACTAGCGGGGGAAACGAGCGGCAGTTCTTC. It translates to CASSQTSGGNERQFF.

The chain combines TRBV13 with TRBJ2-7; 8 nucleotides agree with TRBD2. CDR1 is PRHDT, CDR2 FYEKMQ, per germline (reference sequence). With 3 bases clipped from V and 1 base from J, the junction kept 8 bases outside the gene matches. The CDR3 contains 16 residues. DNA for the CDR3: TGTGCCAGCAGCTTGAGCGGGGGCCCCATGTCCTACGAGCAGTACTTC. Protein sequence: CASSLSGGPMSYEQYF.

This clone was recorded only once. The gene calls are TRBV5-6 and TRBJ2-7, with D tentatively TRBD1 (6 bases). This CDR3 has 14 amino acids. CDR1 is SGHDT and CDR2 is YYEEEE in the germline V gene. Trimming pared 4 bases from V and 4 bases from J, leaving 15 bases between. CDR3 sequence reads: CASSMRQAPYEQYF. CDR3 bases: TGTGCCAGCAGCATGCGACAGGCTCCGTACGAGCAGTACTTC. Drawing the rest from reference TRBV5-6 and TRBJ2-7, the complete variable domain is DAGVTQSPTHLIKTRGQQVTLRCSPKSGHDTVSWYQQALGQGPQFIFQYYEEEERQRGNFPDRFSGHQFPNYSSELNVNALLLGDSALYLCASSMRQAPYEQYFGPGTRLTVT.

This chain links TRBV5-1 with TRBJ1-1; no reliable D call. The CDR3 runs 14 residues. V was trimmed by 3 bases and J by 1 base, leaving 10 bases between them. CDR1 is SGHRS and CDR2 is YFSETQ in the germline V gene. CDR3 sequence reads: CASSSGPANTEAFF. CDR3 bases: TGCGCCAGCAGCTCTGGACCAGCGAACACTGAAGCTTTCTTT. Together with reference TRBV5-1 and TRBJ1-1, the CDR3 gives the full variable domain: KAGVTQTPRYLIKTRGQQVTLSCSPISGHRSVSWYQQTPGQGLQFLFEYFSETQRNKGNFPGRFSGRQFSNSRSEMNVSTLELGDSALYLCASSSGPANTEAFFGQGTRLTVV.

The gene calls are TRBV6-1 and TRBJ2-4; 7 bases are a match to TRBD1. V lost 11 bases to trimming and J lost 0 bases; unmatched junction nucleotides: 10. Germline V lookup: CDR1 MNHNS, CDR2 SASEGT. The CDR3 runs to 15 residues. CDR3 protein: CAVKTGALAKNIQYF. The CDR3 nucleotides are TGTGCCGTCAAAACAGGGGCCTTAGCCAAAAACATTCAGTACTTC.

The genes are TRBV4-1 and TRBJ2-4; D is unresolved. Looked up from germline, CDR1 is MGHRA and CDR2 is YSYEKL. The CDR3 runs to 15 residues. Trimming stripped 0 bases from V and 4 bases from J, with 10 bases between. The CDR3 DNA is TGCGCCAGCAGCCAAGAGGGATCCTGGAAAAACATTCAGTACTTC. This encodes CASSQEGSWKNIQYF.

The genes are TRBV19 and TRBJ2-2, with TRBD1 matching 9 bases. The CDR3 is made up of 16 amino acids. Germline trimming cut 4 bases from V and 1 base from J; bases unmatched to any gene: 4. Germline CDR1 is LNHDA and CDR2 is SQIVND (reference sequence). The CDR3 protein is CASSNTGGRNTGELFF. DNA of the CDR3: TGTGCCAGTAGTAATACAGGGGGCCGGAACACCGGGGAGCTGTTTTTT.

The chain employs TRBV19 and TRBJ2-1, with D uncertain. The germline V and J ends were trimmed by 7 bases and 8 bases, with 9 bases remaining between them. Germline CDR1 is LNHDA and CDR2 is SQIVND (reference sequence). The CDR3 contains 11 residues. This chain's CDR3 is CASTQRDEQFF. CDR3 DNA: TGTGCCAGTACCCAACGGGATGAGCAGTTCTTC.

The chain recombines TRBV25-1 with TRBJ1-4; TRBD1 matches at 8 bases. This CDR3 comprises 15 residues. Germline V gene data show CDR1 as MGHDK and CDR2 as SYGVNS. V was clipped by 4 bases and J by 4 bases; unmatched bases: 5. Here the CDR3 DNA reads TGTGCCAGCAGTGCCAATACAGGGGGTAATGAAAAACTGTTTTTT. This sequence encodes CASSANTGGNEKLFF.

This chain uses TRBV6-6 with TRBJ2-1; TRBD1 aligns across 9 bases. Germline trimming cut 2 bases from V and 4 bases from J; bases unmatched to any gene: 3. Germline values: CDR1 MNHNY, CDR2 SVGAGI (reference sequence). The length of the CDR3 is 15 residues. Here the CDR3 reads CASSYGDRAYNEQFF. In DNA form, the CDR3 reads TGTGCCAGCAGTTACGGGGACAGGGCATACAATGAGCAGTTCTTC.

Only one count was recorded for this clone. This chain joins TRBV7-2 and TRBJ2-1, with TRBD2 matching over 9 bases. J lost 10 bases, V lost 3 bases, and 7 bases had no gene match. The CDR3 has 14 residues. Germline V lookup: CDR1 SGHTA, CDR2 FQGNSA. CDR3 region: CASSLGLAEEEQFF. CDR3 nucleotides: TGTGCCAGCAGCTTGGGACTAGCAGAGGAGGAGCAGTTCTTC. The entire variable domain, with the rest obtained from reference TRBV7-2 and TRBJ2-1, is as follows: GAGVSQSPSNKVTEKGKDVELRCDPISGHTALYWYRQSLGQGLEFLIYFQGNSAPDKSGLPSDRFSAERTGGSVSTLTIQRTQQEDSAVYLCASSLGLAEEEQFFGPGTRLTVL.

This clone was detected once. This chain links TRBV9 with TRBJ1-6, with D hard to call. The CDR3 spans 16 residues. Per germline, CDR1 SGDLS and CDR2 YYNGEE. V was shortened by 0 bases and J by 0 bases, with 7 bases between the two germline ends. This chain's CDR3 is CASSVDGDSYNSPLHF. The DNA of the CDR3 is TGTGCCAGCAGCGTAGATGGGGACTCCTATAATTCACCCCTCCACTTT.

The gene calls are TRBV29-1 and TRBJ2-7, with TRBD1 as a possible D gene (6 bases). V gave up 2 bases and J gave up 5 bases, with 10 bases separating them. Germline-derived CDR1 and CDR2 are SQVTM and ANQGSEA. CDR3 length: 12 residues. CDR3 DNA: TGCAGCGTTGAAAGGGGGTTCAACGAGCAGTACTTC. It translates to CSVERGFNEQYF.

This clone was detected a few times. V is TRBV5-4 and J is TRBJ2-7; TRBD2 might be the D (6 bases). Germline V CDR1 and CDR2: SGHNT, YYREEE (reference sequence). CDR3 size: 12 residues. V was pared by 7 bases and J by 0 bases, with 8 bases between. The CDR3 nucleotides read TGTGCCAGCCGGGACTCCTCCTACGAGCAGTACTTC. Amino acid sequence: CASRDSSYEQYF.

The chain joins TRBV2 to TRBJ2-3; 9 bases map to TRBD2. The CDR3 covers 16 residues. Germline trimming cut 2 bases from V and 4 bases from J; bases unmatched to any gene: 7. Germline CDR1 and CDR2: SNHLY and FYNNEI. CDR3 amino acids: CASSESGGGAADTQYF. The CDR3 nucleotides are TGTGCCAGCAGTGAATCGGGCGGGGGGGCCGCAGATACGCAGTATTTT.